The T cell receptor (beta chain) described here comes from a study of cytomegalovirus exposure and HLA in healthy donors. Germline assignment: CDR1 MGHRA and CDR2 YSYEKL. The CDR3 has 13 amino acids. V shed 4 bases and J shed 0 bases, with 7 bases lying between them. This table comes from immunoSEQ multiplex PCR, and its TCRdb copy is limited to in-frame clones, with some not included. This table has 150,000 or so clones, 84% appearing once. V gene TRBV4-1 combines with J gene TRBJ2-7; D is ambiguous. The sequence was obtained from a man in his thirties or forties in good health and CMV-seropositive. Sequences were obtained from PBMCs. As DNA, the CDR3 is TGCGCCAGCAGCCGGAGCGACTCCTACGAGCAGTACTTC. Translating it yields CASSRSDSYEQYF.